The 10 T cell receptor beta chains presented below share a single source sample, sequenced in a study of vaccination and CD4 T cells after COVID-19. Treatment in this sample: approximately 11-day PBMC culture with coronavirus spike peptide pools or control peptides (ViraFEST assay). Antigen specificity for these receptors is unknown. The Oncomine TCR Beta short-read assay was applied to DNA of cultured CD4+ T cells. TCRdb fed the PCR reads into MiXCR, producing one record per CDR3 protein. The top ten clones hold about 22% of a sample with approximately 7,900 distinct CDR3 sequences, 20% to 25% of them seen once. The sample here was CD4+ T cells from blood, cultured in vitro, taken after SARS-CoV-2 vaccination. These receptors all stem from a human donor who had recovered from COVID-19.

About this clonotype: A much more abundant neighbour one base away suggests this may be a read error. The V call is TRBV27, the J call TRBJ2-1; weak D call: TRBD2 (5 bases). Germline CDR1 and CDR2: MNHEY and SMNVEV (reference sequence). The CDR3 contains 13 residues. The CDR3 DNA sequence: TGTACCACCTCCGGGGTAGGGTACAATGAGCAGTTCTTC. It specifies CTTSGVGYNEQFF.

This chain joins TRBV10-2 and TRBJ2-7; D is possibly TRBD1 (6 bases). V was clipped by 7 bases and J by 0 bases, with 16 bases between them. Germline CDR1 is WSHSY and CDR2 is SAAADI. The CDR3 length is 15 residues. CDR3 DNA: TGCGCCAGCACCATAGGGATAGGGGGCTCCTACGAGCAGTACTTC. Its protein product is CASTIGIGGSYEQYF.

The chain is built from TRBV20-1 and TRBJ1-3; a weak D match, TRBD1 (6 bases). Trimming shortened V by 6 bases and J by 0 bases, and 15 bases separated the two germline ends. The germline V gene has CDR1 DFQATT and CDR2 SNEGSKA (reference sequence). This CDR3 has 15 amino acids. The CDR3 is CSAQQGLVSGNTIYF. The CDR3 DNA sequence: TGCAGTGCGCAACAGGGACTTGTCTCTGGAAACACCATATATTTT.

Judged by abundance, this clonotype is medium-sized. This rearrangement joins TRBV11-1 to TRBJ2-5; D not resolved. The germline CDR1 and CDR2 sequences are SGHAT and FQDESV (reference sequence). V lost 0 bases, J lost 2 bases, and 10 bases lay in between. CDR3 length: 15 amino acids. DNA of the CDR3: TGTGCCAGCAGCTTAGCGGGTACCGGTCAAGAGACCCAGTACTTC. This gives the protein CASSLAGTGQETQYF.

This chain joins TRBV20-1 and TRBJ1-1, with TRBD1 as a possible D gene (5 bases). Germline V lookup: CDR1 DFQATT, CDR2 SNEGSKA (reference sequence). The length of the CDR3 is 14 residues. V lost 1 base and J 2 bases, leaving 11 bases between the germline ends. CDR3 sequence reads: CSARVGGSNTEAFF. The CDR3 DNA follows: TGCAGTGCTAGAGTGGGGGGTTCAAACACTGAAGCTTTCTTT.

Within the sample, this clonotype is medium-sized. This chain uses TRBV6-5 with TRBJ2-1, with no clear D. The germline V gene has CDR1 MNHEY and CDR2 SVGAGI. The germline V and J ends were trimmed by 4 bases and 0 bases, with 7 bases remaining between them. There are 14 residues in the CDR3. The CDR3 protein is CASSFYGSYNEQFF. CDR3 nucleotide sequence: TGTGCCAGCAGTTTCTACGGCTCCTACAATGAGCAGTTCTTC.

The V gene is TRBV20-1, the J gene TRBJ1-1, with D uncertain. V was shortened by 4 bases and J by 5 bases, with 8 bases between the two germline ends. The germline V gene has CDR1 DFQATT and CDR2 SNEGSKA (reference sequence). The CDR3 is 11 residues long. The CDR3: CSATEYTEAFF. Here the CDR3 DNA reads TGCAGTGCTACGGAGTATACTGAAGCTTTCTTT.

In its sample, this clonotype is medium-sized (0.01 to 0.1%). The chain joins TRBV7-9 to TRBJ2-5; 11 bases align to TRBD1. The germline gives CDR1 SEHNR, CDR2 FQNEAQ (reference sequence). Trimming at V came to 5 bases and at J to 4 bases, leaving 12 bases not matched to a gene. The CDR3 consists of 17 residues. The CDR3 protein is CASSQDPRTGGAETQYF. The CDR3, as DNA: TGTGCCAGCAGCCAGGATCCTCGGACAGGGGGCGCAGAGACCCAGTACTTC.

There are a few counts of this clonotype. The DNA of the CDR3 is TGTGCCAGCAGGATATTACAGGGGGCTGTTGAAGCTTTCTTT. Protein product: CASRILQGAVEAFF. This sequence joins TRBV6-1 and TRBJ1-1, with TRBD1 matching over 9 bases. V shed 6 bases, J shed 7 bases, and the junction held 9 bases outside the gene matches. This CDR3 region has 14 residues. Germline V gene sequence: CDR1 MNHNS, CDR2 SASEGT.

This clonotype was seen a handful of times. The rearrangement joins TRBV20-1 to TRBJ2-1, with 8 bases fitting TRBD2. This CDR3 is built from 16 residues. V trimming: 0 bases; J trimming: 5 bases; junction bases outside the gene matches: 9. Germline CDR1 reads DFQATT; CDR2 reads SNEGSKA (reference sequence). The CDR3 sequence is CSARDPRGGLHNEQFF. DNA of the CDR3: TGCAGTGCTAGAGATCCCCGGGGGGGCCTTCACAATGAGCAGTTCTTC.